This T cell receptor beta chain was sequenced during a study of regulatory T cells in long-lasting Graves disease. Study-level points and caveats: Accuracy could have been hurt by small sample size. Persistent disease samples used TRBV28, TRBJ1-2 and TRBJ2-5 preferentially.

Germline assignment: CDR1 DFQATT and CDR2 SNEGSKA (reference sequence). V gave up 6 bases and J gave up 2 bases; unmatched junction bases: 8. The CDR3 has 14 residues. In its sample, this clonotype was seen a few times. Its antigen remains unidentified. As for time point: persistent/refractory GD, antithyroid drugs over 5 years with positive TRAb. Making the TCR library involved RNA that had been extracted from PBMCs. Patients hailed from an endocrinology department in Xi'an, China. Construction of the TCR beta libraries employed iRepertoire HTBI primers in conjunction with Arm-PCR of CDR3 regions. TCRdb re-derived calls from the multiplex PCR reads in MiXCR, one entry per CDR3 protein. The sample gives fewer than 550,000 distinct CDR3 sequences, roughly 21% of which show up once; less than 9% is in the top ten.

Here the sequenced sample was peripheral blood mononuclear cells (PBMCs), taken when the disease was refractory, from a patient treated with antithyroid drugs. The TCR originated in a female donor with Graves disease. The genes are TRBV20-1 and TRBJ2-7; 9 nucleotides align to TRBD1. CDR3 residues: CSASRDRVAYEQYF. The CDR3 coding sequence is TGCAGTGCCTCCCGGGACAGGGTTGCCTACGAGCAGTACTTC.